This TCR beta chain was captured by sequencing in a study of T cell changes during pregnancy in multiple sclerosis. The CDR3 sequence is 14 residues long. Per the germline V gene, CDR1 is SEHNR and CDR2 is FQNEAQ (reference sequence). The V segment lost 4 bases and the J segment 4 bases; nucleotides outside the gene matches: 1. Some clones are missing from TCRdb's copy, which holds only in-frame ones; the method was immunoSEQ multiplex PCR. The sample includes approximately 43,000 clones, 90% of them seen just once. This chain links TRBV7-9 with TRBJ2-1; the match to TRBD2 covers 10 bases. The material sequenced was CD8+ T cells from peripheral blood mononuclear cells, taken in the first trimester of pregnancy. The TCR sequence derives from a female donor with multiple sclerosis, enrolled in a pregnancy study. Here the CDR3 reads CASSSSGSYNEQFF. Here the CDR3 DNA reads TGTGCCAGCAGCTCTAGCGGGAGTTACAATGAGCAGTTCTTC.